This record covers a single T cell receptor (beta chain). Its antigen is currently not known. Qualities for individual bases were not recorded, and no much larger clone is one base off. Each collaborating institution followed its own protocols to collect whole blood in K2EDTA tubes. For TCRbeta analysis, collaborators shipped samples as frozen whole blood, isolated PBMCs, or DNA extracted from either of those sample types. These data come from a study of blood T cell repertoires in COVID-19 (dated by TCRdb to about 2020). Background for the entire study: Collaborator samples came from the United States, Italy and Spain and covered acute and convalescent phases of COVID-19. The material from the prospective study consisted of cDNA or gDNA derived from T cells, B-cell-depleted T cells, or PBMCs. Deeply sampled blood TCRbeta repertoires from subjects exposed to, actively infected with, or recovered from COVID-19 were included in the dataset. The repertoires were made available in a free public database intended to serve as a resource for research on the immune response to SARS-CoV-2. Samples came from the ongoing ImmuneRACE study (first 160 participants) plus 1,254 subjects from 6 global collaborators. Sample metadata almost always included a de-identified subject ID, COVID-19 status, age in years and sex. Where HLA class I and class II types were available, the types were taken from metadata supplied by the sample provider, not from assay-based typing. The paper as a whole reports these results and caveats: Clinical and demographic metadata were provided uncurated, with the amount varying by source and participant.

Trimming removed 5 bases from V and 4 bases from J; the gene matches leave 8 bases unexplained. Taken from the germline V gene (reference sequence), the CDR1 and CDR2 loops are MNHEY and SMNVEV. The CDR3 measures 15 amino acids from cysteine to phenylalanine. The kept DNA is CDR3 alone, 45 bases in frame from the first base. The immunoSEQ Assay, a bias-controlled multiplex PCR, was used to amplify TCRbeta CDR3 regions from genomic DNA. Concerning the study's data processing: Within the assay, amplification of reference gene primers was used to estimate how many nucleated cells each sample contained. To quantify the absolute abundance of each unique TCRbeta CDR3 rearrangement, sequence reads were collapsed and filtered. For each sample, productive Simpson clonality was calculated as the square root of Simpson's diversity index over productive rearrangements. This is the immuneACCESS table as TCRdb keeps it, with only in-frame sequences that have V and J called. A part of the clones is gone; compared with another copy, unresolved V genes explain less than half, and the rest is unexplained. The V and J calls and clone size come from that table; D and trimming were worked out from the DNA. The sample yields more than 35,000 clones; about 88% were counted once. Of the sample, 4.8% is held by the ten largest clones.

The V and J genes are TRBV27 and TRBJ2-7, and TRBD1 aligns with 10 junction nucleotides. Sequencing input: peripheral blood. The clonotype comes from a human donor in a cohort sampled during active COVID-19. The DNA sequence follows: TGTGCCAGCAGTCCGGGACAGGGGCGTAATTACGAGCAGTACTTC. Its protein product is CASSPGQGRNYEQYF.